Following are 12 T cell receptor beta chains from one sample sequenced in a study of CD8 T cells in Susac syndrome. Random hexamers primed reverse transcription of roughly 0.5 to 1 ug RNA. TCRdb redid the calling of the immunoSEQ multiplex PCR reads with MiXCR, one entry per CDR3 protein. The table has around 300,000 distinct CDR3 sequences, roughly nine tenths seen once. Sequencing was performed on CD4+ T cells from PBMCs. These receptors originate from a human donor with multiple sclerosis.

The chain is built from TRBV7-2 and TRBJ2-5; D might be TRBD1 (5 bases). The CDR3 covers 16 residues. Trimming removed 1 base at V and 4 bases at J, with 16 bases between. Germline V gene lookup returns CDR1 SGHTA and CDR2 FQGNSA. This CDR3 is CASSLVGARLGETQYF. In DNA form, the CDR3 reads TGTGCCAGCAGCTTAGTTGGGGCCCGCTTGGGAGAGACCCAGTACTTC. Combining the CDR3 with reference TRBV7-2 and TRBJ2-5 gives the whole variable domain GAGVSQSPSNKVTEKGKDVELRCDPISGHTALYWYRQSLGQGLEFLIYFQGNSAPDKSGLPSDRFSAERTGGSVSTLTIQRTQQEDSAVYLCASSLVGARLGETQYFGPGTRLLVL.

The CDR3 DNA is TGTGCCAGCAGCCAATTACTGGACACAAACAATGAGCAGTTCTTC. Its protein product is CASSQLLDTNNEQFF. V is TRBV3-1 and J is TRBJ2-1; D perhaps matches TRBD1 (5 bases). The CDR3 runs to 15 residues. The V and J ends lost 2 bases and 5 bases respectively, with 13 bases between them. The germline V gene encodes CDR1 LGHDT and CDR2 YNNKEL (reference sequence).

A single count supports this clonotype. The chain carries TRBV2 and TRBJ1-5; D is undetermined. The CDR3 loop spans 14 amino acids. V was trimmed by 5 bases and J by 3 bases, leaving 11 bases between them. Germline CDR1 SNHLY, CDR2 FYNNEI. The CDR3, as DNA: TGTGCCAGCAGTCTTCGTTGGGACAATCAGCCCCAGCATTTT. Protein product: CASSLRWDNQPQHF.

CDR3 in amino acids: CASSYTGERVGELFF. DNA for the CDR3: TGTGCCAGCAGCTACACAGGGGAGAGAGTCGGGGAGCTGTTTTTT. J is TRBJ2-2 and V is TRBV7-3, with 7 bases aligning to TRBD1. V lost 4 bases and J lost 7; bases outside the gene matches: 9. CDR1 and CDR2 from the germline V gene are SGHTA and FQGTGA. The CDR3 is 15 amino acids.

This chain connects TRBV18 to TRBJ1-1, with a possible D match to TRBD1 (6 bases). The V gene's germline CDR1 is KGHSH and CDR2 LQKENI. Between the trimmed V and J ends, which lost 5 bases and 0 bases, there was a span of 13 bases. There are 15 residues in the CDR3. CDR3 amino acids: CASSSTGMVNTEAFF. The CDR3 DNA sequence: TGTGCCAGCTCATCTACAGGGATGGTGAACACTGAAGCTTTCTTT.

This chain uses TRBV5-1 with TRBJ2-3; 7 bases align to TRBD2. CDR1 and CDR2 (germline): SGHRS, YFSETQ. The CDR3 runs to 17 residues. V shed 1 base, J shed 2 bases, and the junction held 10 bases outside the gene matches. The CDR3, as DNA: TGCGCCAGCAGCTTGCCCGAGACTAGCAGGCCCACAGATACGCAGTATTTT. This codes for CASSLPETSRPTDTQYF. The full variable domain, in which reference TRBV5-1 and TRBJ2-3 provide the parts outside the CDR3, is KAGVTQTPRYLIKTRGQQVTLSCSPISGHRSVSWYQQTPGQGLQFLFEYFSETQRNKGNFPGRFSGRQFSNSRSEMNVSTLELGDSALYLCASSLPETSRPTDTQYFGPGTRLTVL.

J is TRBJ2-1 and V is TRBV9; perhaps TRBD2 as D (6 bases). Trimming removed 3 bases from V and 4 bases from J, with 20 bases in between. The germline V gene has CDR1 SGDLS and CDR2 YYNGEE. The length of the CDR3 is 17 residues. This CDR3 is CASSASLLSGGYNEQFF. The CDR3 nucleotides are TGTGCCAGCAGCGCCTCACTGCTGTCCGGGGGTTACAATGAGCAGTTCTTC.

This chain uses TRBV4-1 with TRBJ2-5; 9 nucleotides line up with TRBD1. The V segment lost 4 bases and the J segment 1 base; nucleotides outside the gene matches: 4. CDR3 length: 15 residues. Germline CDR1 reads MGHRA; CDR2 reads YSYEKL. CDR3 residues: CASSRGTGSQETQYF. CDR3 DNA sequence: TGCGCCAGCAGCCGCGGGACAGGGAGCCAAGAGACCCAGTACTTC.

This chain links TRBV14 with TRBJ2-7; tentatively, D is TRBD1 or TRBD2 (6 bases each). This CDR3 spans 14 amino acids. V shed 4 bases and J shed 3 bases, with 13 bases lying between them. Germline assignment: CDR1 SGHDN and CDR2 FVKESK. CDR3 in amino acids: CASSRGTPIYEQYF. CDR3 nucleotides: TGTGCCAGCAGCCGCGGGACACCGATCTACGAGCAGTACTTC.

The chain uses TRBV10-3 and TRBJ1-2; D possibly corresponds to TRBD1 (6 bases). CDR1 ENHRY and CDR2 SYGVKD come from the germline V gene. V was shortened by 6 bases and J by 0 bases, with 14 bases between the two germline ends. The CDR3 runs 15 residues. The CDR3, as DNA: TGTGCCATCAGGACAGAGGGGGGCTCTAACTATGGCTACACCTTC. It codes for CAIRTEGGSNYGYTF.

J is TRBJ1-5 and V is TRBV25-1, with D tentatively TRBD1 (5 bases). This CDR3 contains 14 residues. Germline values: CDR1 MGHDK, CDR2 SYGVNS. Trimming stripped 8 bases from V and 5 bases from J, with 16 bases between. The CDR3 sequence: CASHTAGAHQPQHF. The CDR3 region has the DNA TGTGCCAGCCACACGGCCGGGGCCCATCAGCCCCAGCATTTT.

The rearrangement links TRBV5-1 to TRBJ1-6; D not resolved. The germline V gene encodes CDR1 SGHRS and CDR2 YFSETQ. V shed 0 bases and J shed 5 bases, with 6 bases lying between them. The CDR3 is made up of 14 amino acids. The CDR3 here is CASSLGRNNSPLHF. CDR3 coding DNA: TGCGCCAGCAGCTTGGGCCGGAATAATTCACCCCTCCACTTT. The full variable domain, with the rest looked up from reference TRBV5-1 and TRBJ1-6, is KAGVTQTPRYLIKTRGQQVTLSCSPISGHRSVSWYQQTPGQGLQFLFEYFSETQRNKGNFPGRFSGRQFSNSRSEMNVSTLELGDSALYLCASSLGRNNSPLHFGNGTRLTVT.